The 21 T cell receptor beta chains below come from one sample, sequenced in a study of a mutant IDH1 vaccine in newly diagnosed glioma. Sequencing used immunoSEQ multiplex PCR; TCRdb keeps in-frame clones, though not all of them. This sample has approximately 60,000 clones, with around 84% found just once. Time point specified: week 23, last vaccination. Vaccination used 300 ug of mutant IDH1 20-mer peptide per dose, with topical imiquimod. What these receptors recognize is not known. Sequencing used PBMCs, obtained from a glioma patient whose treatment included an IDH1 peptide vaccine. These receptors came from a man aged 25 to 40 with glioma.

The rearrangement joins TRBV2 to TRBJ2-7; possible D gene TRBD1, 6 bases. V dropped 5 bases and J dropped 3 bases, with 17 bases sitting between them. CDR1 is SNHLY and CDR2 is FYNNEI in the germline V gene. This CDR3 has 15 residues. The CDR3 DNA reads TGTGCCAGCAGTCAACAGGGCAGTAGTCGCTACGAGCAGTACTTC. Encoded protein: CASSQQGSSRYEQYF. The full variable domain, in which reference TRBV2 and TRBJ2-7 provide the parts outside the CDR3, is EPEVTQTPSHQVTQMGQEVILRCVPISNHLYFYWYRQILGQKVEFLVSFYNNEISEKSEIFDDQFSVERPDGSNFTLKIRSTKLEDSAMYFCASSQQGSSRYEQYFGPGTRLTVT.

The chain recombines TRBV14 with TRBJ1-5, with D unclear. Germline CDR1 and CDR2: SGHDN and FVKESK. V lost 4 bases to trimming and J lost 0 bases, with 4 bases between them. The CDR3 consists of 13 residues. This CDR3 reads CASSRFSNQPQHF. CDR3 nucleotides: TGTGCCAGCAGCCGATTTAGCAATCAGCCCCAGCATTTT.

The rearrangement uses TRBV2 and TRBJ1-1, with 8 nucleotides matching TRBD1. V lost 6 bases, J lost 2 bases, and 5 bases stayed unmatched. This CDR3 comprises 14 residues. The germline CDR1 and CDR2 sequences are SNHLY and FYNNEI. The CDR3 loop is CASRRTGLNTEAFF. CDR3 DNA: TGTGCCAGCAGGCGGACAGGGCTTAACACTGAAGCTTTCTTT.

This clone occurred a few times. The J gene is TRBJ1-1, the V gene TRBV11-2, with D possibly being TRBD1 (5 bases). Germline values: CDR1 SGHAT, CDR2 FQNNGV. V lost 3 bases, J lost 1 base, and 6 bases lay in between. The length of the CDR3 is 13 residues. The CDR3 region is CASSFGQNTEAFF. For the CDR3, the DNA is TGTGCCAGCAGCTTTGGACAGAACACTGAAGCTTTCTTT. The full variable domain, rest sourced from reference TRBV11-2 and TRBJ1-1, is EAGVAQSPRYKIIEKRQSVAFWCNPISGHATLYWYQQILGQGPKLLIQFQNNGVVDDSQLPKDRFSAERLKGVDSTLKIQPAKLEDSAVYLCASSFGQNTEAFFGQGTRLTVV.

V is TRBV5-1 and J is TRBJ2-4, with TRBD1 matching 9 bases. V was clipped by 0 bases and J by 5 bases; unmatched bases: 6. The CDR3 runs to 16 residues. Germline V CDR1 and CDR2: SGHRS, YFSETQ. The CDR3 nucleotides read TGCGCCAGCAGCTTGGCTGGGACAGGGATGGAAAACATTCAGTACTTC. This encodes CASSLAGTGMENIQYF.

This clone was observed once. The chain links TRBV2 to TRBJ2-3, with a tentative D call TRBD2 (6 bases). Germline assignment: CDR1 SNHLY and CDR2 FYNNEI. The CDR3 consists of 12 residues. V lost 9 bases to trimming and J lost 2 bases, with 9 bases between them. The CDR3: CAREGPTDTQYF. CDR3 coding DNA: TGTGCCAGGGAGGGACCCACAGATACGCAGTATTTT. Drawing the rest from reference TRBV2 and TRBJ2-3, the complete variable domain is EPEVTQTPSHQVTQMGQEVILRCVPISNHLYFYWYRQILGQKVEFLVSFYNNEISEKSEIFDDQFSVERPDGSNFTLKIRSTKLEDSAMYFCAREGPTDTQYFGPGTRLTVL.

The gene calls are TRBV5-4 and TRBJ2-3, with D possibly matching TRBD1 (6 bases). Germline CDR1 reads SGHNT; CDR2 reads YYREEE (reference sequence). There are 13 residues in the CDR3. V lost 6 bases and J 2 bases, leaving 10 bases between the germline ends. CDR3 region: CASTWGHTDTQYF. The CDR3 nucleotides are TGTGCCAGCACGTGGGGGCACACAGATACGCAGTATTTT.

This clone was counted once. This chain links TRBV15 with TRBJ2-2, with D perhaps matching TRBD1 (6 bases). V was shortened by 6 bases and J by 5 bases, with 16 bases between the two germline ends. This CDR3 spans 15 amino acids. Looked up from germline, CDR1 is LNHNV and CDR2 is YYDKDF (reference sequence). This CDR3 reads CATRVQGRTTGELFF. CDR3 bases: TGTGCCACCAGGGTTCAGGGGCGCACAACCGGGGAGCTGTTTTTT.

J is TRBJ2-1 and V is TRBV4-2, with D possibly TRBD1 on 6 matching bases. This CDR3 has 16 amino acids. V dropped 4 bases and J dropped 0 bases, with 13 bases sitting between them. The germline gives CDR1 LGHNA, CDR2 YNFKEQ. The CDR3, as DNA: TGTGCCAGCAGCCCGGAGACAGGAGCCTCCTACAATGAGCAGTTCTTC. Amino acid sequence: CASSPETGASYNEQFF.

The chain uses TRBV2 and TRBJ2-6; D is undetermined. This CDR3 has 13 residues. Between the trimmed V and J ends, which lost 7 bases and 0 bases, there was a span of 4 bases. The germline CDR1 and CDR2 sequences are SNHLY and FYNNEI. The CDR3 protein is CASTPSGANVLTF. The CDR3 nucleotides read TGTGCCAGCACCCCCTCTGGGGCCAACGTCCTGACTTTC.

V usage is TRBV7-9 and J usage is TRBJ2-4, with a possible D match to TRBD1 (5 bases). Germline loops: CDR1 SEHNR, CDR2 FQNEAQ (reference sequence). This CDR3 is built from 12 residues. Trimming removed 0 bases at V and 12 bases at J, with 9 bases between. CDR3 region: CASSLARQTQYF. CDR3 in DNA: TGTGCCAGCAGCTTAGCGCGACAGACTCAGTACTTC.

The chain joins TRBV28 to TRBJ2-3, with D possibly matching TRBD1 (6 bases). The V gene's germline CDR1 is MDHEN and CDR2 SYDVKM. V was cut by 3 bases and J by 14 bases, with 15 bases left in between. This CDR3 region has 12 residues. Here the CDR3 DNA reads TGTGCCAGCAGTTTCGGGCATCAAGGGGGGTATTTT. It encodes CASSFGHQGGYF.

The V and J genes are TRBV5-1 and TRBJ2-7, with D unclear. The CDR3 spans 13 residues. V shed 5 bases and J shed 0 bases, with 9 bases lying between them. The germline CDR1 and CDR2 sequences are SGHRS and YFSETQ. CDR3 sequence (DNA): TGCGCCAGCAGAGGGCCCAGCTCCTACGAGCAGTACTTC. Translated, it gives CASRGPSSYEQYF.

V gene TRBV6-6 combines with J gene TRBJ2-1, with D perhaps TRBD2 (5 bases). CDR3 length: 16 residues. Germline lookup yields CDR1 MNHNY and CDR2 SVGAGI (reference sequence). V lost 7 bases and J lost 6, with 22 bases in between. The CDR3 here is CASTYAGQPRANEQFF. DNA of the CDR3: TGTGCCAGCACCTACGCGGGTCAGCCGAGGGCCAATGAGCAGTTCTTC.

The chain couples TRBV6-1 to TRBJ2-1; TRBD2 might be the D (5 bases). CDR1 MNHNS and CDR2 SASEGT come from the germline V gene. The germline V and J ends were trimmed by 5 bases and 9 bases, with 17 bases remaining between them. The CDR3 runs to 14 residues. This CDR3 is CASSLPGIRVEQFF. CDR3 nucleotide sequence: TGTGCCAGCAGTCTGCCGGGGATTAGGGTTGAGCAGTTCTTC.

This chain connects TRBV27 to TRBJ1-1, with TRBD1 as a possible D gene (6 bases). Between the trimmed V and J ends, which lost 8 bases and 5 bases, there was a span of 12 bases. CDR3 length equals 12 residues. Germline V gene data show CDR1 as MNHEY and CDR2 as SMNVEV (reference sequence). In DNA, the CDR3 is TGTGCCAGCCGAAATACAGGGACTGAAGCTTTCTTT. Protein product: CASRNTGTEAFF.

CDR3 sequence: CASSALAGSGTEAFF. DNA for the CDR3: TGCGCCAGCAGCGCGTTAGCGGGATCGGGAACTGAAGCTTTCTTT. The chain has TRBV5-1 and TRBJ1-1, with D unclear. CDR1 is SGHRS and CDR2 is YFSETQ in the germline V gene. This CDR3 is built from 15 residues. The V end was cut by 4 bases, the J end by 5 bases, with 18 bases between.

The DNA for the CDR3 is TGCGCCAGCAGCCGGGGACAGGGCGATAATGAAAAACTGTTTTTT. It specifies CASSRGQGDNEKLFF. The chain employs TRBV4-1 and TRBJ1-4; 9 bases align to TRBD1. The CDR3 has 15 residues. Germline V gives CDR1 MGHRA, CDR2 YSYEKL. The V segment lost 4 bases and the J segment 4 bases; nucleotides outside the gene matches: 4.

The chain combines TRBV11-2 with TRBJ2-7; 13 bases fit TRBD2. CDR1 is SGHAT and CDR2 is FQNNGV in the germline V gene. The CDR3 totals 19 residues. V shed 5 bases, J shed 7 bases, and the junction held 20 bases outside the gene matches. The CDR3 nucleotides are TGTGCCAGCAGCACTCCCGGGACTAGCGGGGCCTGGCGGTCTGGAGAGCAGTACTTC. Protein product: CASSTPGTSGAWRSGEQYF.

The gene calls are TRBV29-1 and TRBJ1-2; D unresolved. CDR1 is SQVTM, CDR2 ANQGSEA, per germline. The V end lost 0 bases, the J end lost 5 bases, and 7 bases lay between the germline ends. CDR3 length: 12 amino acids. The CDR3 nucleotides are TGCAGCGTTGAAGAGTGGGGATATGGCTACACCTTC. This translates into CSVEEWGYGYTF.

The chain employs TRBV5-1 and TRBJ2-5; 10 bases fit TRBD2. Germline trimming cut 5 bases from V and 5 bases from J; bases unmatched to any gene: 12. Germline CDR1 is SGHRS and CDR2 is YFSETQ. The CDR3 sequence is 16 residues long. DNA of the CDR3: TGCGCCAGCAGTGGTAGCGGGGGGTCGTCAGCGGAGACCCAGTACTTC. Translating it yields CASSGSGGSSAETQYF.